These T cell receptor beta chains were read from a single sample in a study of vaccination effects on CD4 cells after COVID-19. No antigens are known for them. Measured with immunoSEQ multiplex PCR; TCRdb has only the in-frame clones, and not every one. The repertoire has about 73,000 clones, roughly 73% of them found once; the top ten carry more than 2%. The sample was CD4+ T cells from PBMCs cultured without peptide, taken after COVID-19 vaccination. The source is a human donor who received a COVID-19 vaccine. The conserved cysteine and the conserved F or W are not part of the CDR3 here. A D gene is named only where the DNA matches it firmly. Size values are once, few and many counts, or a class for expanded clones, and some rows have none.

NA,TRBV6-2/TRBV6-3,once,12,TRBJ2-3,ASSPLLDTDTQY
TRBD2,TRBV4-1,NA,11,TRBJ2-1,ASIGGAHNEQF
NA,TRBV29-1,NA,12,TRBJ2-6,SVGQGTGANVLT
TRBD1,TRBV6-2/TRBV6-3,NA,16,TRBJ1-1,ASSYATDRGPPLPEAF
NA,TRBV6-2/TRBV6-3,NA,16,TRBJ1-6,ASSPEGHTRAETGPLH
NA,TRBV2,few,12,TRBJ1-2,ASSADSAQRGYT
TRBD1,TRBV5-1,few,12,TRBJ1-5,ASSLTTGGQPQH
NA,TRBV10-2,NA,11,TRBJ2-3,ASRTPGGDTQY
NA,TRBV28,NA,12,TRBJ1-2,ASSLRQLWNGYT
NA,TRBV7-2,NA,13,TRBJ1-2,ASSLAGVIEGGYT
TRBD1,TRBV5-1,once,13,TRBJ1-1,ASSPLGQMNTEAF
NA,TRBV7-2,NA,15,TRBJ2-2,ASSPNLGLRNTGELF
NA,TRBV19,NA,11,TRBJ1-1,ASRTGWSTEAF
NA,TRBV12-5,NA,12,TRBJ1-5,ASGLGGTGQPQH
TRBD1,TRBV7-2,NA,11,TRBJ1-2,ASSFVTGGVCT
NA,TRBV6-5,NA,11,TRBJ1-2,ASSYEGDYGYT
NA,TRBV3-1/TRBV3-2,NA,11,TRBJ2-2,ASSQEGAGELF
TRBD1,TRBV7-2,NA,12,TRBJ1-1,ASSYDRAGTEAF
TRBD2,TRBV7-8,few,15,TRBJ2-5,ASSTGPRLAGVETQY
NA,TRBV18,NA,13,TRBJ1-2,ASSAVQGWDYGYT
TRBD1,TRBV6-4,NA,12,TRBJ1-1,ASRIQGSGTEAF
NA,TRBV6-1,NA,15,TRBJ1-4,ASSEDQRAATNEKLF
NA,TRBV30,NA,12,TRBJ1-5,AFSDGHLNQPQH
NA,TRBV7-2,NA,13,TRBJ1-5,ASSLEPTGYQPQH